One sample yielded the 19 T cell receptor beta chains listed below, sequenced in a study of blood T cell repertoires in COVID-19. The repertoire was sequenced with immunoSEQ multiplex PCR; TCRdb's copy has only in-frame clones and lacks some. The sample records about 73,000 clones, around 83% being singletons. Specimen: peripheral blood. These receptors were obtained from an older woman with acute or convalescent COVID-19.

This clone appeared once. In DNA, the CDR3 is TGTGCCTGGAGTGTTACAGGGGCGACTGAAGCTTTCTTT. Translated, it gives CAWSVTGATEAFF. The V gene is TRBV30, the J gene TRBJ1-1, with TRBD1 matching over 7 bases. V lost 0 bases to trimming and J lost 5 bases; unmatched junction nucleotides: 3. The CDR3 extends over 13 amino acids. Looked up from germline, CDR1 is GTSNPN and CDR2 is SVGIG (reference sequence).

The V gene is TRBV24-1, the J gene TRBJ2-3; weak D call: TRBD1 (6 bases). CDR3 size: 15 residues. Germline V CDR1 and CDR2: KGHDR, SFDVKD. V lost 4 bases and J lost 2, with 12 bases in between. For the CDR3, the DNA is TGTGCCACCAGTGACCCACAGGGTCTCACAGATACGCAGTATTTT. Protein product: CATSDPQGLTDTQYF.

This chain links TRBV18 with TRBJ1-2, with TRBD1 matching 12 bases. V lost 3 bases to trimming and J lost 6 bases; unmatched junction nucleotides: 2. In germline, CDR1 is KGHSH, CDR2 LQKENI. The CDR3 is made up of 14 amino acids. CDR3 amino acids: CASSPGTGGDGYTF. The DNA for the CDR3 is TGTGCCAGCTCACCCGGGACAGGGGGCGATGGCTACACCTTC.

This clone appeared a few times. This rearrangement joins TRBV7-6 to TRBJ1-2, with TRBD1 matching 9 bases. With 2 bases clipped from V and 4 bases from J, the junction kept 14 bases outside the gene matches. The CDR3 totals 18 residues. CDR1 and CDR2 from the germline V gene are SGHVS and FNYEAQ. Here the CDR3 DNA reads TGTGCCAGCAGCTTAAGTTCCTTGGGACAGGGCTATTCCTATGGCTACACCTTC. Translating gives CASSLSSLGQGYSYGYTF. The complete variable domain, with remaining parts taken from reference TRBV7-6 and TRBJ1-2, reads GAGVSQSPRYKVTKRGQDVALRCDPISGHVSLYWYRQALGQGPEFLTYFNYEAQQDKSGLPNDRFSAERPEGSISTLTIQRTEQRDSAMYRCASSLSSLGQGYSYGYTFGSGTRLTVV.

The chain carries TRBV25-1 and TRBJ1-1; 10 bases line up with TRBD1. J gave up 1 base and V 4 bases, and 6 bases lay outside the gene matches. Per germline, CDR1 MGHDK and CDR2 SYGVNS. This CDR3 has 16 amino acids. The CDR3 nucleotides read TGTGCCAGCAGTGGGGACAGGGGCGTATGGAACACTGAAGCTTTCTTT. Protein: CASSGDRGVWNTEAFF.

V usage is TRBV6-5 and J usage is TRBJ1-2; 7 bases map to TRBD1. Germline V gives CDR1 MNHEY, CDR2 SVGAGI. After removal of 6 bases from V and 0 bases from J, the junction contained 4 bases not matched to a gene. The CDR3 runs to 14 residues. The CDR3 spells CASSAGTANYGYTF. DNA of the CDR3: TGTGCCAGCAGCGCAGGGACAGCTAACTATGGCTACACCTTC.

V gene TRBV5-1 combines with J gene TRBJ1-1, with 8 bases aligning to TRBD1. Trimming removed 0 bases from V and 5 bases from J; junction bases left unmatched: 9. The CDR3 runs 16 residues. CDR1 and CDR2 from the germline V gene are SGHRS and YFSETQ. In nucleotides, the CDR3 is TGCGCCAGCAGCTTGGGCGGACAGGGTATTGAGACTGAAGCTTTCTTT. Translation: CASSLGGQGIETEAFF. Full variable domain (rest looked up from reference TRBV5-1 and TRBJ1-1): KAGVTQTPRYLIKTRGQQVTLSCSPISGHRSVSWYQQTPGQGLQFLFEYFSETQRNKGNFPGRFSGRQFSNSRSEMNVSTLELGDSALYLCASSLGGQGIETEAFFGQGTRLTVV.

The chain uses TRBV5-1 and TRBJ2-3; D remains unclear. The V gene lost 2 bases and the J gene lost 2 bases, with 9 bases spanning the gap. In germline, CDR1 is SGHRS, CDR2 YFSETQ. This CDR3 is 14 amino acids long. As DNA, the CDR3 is TGCGCCAGCAGCTTACTACCGAACACAGATACGCAGTATTTT. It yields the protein CASSLLPNTDTQYF.

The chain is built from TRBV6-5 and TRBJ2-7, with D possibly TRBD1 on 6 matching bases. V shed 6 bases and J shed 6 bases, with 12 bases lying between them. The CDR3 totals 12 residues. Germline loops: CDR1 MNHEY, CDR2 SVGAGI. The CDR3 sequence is CASRTTGSEQYF. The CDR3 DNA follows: TGTGCCAGCAGAACGACAGGAAGCGAGCAGTACTTC.

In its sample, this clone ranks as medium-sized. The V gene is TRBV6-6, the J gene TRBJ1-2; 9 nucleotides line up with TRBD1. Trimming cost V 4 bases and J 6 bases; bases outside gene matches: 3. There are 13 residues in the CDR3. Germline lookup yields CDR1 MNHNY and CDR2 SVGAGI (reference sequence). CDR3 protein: CASSSTGGDGYTF. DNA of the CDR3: TGTGCCAGCAGTTCAACAGGGGGCGATGGCTACACCTTC.

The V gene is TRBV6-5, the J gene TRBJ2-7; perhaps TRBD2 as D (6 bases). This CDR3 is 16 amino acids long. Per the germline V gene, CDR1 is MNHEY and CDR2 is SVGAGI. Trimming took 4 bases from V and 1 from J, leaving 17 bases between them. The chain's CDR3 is CASSSRRGTSSYEQYF. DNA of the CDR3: TGTGCCAGCAGTTCCCGCCGCGGGACGTCTTCCTACGAGCAGTACTTC.

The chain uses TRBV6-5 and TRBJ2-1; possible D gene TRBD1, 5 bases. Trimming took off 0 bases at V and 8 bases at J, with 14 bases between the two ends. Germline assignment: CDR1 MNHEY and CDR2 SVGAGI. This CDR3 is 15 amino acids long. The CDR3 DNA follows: TGTGCCAGCAGTTACTCGGGGCTACCACAGGATGAGCAGTTCTTC. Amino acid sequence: CASSYSGLPQDEQFF.

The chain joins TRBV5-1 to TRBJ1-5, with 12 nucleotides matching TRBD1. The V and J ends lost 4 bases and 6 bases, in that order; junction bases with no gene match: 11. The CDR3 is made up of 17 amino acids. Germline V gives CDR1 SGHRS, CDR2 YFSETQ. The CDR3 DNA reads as TGCGCCAGCAGCCCAACCGCCGGGACAGGGGGCCGTCAGCCCCAGCATTTT. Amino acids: CASSPTAGTGGRQPQHF.

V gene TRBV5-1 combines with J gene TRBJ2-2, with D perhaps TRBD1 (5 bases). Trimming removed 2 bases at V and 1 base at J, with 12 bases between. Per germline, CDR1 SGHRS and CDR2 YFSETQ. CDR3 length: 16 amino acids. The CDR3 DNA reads TGCGCCAGCAGCTTCATGGGGCGCCGGAACACCGGGGAGCTGTTTTTT. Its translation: CASSFMGRRNTGELFF.

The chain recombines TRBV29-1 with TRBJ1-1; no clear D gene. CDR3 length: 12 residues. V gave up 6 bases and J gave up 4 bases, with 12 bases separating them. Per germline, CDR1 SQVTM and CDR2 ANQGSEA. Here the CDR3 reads CSVQTESTEAFF. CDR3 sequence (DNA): TGCAGCGTGCAGACGGAGAGCACTGAAGCTTTCTTT.

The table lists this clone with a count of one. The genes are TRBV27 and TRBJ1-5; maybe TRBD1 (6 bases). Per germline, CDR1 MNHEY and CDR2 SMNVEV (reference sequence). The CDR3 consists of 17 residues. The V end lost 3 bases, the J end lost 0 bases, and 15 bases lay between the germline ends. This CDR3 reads CASSFQGPKNSNQPQHF. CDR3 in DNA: TGTGCCAGCAGTTTCCAGGGGCCGAAAAATAGCAATCAGCCCCAGCATTTT.

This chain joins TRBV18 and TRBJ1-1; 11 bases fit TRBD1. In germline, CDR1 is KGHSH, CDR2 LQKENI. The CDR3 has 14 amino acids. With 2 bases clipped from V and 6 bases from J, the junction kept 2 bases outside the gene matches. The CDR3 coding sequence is TGTGCCAGCTCACCAACGGGACAGGGGGCTGAAGCTTTCTTT. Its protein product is CASSPTGQGAEAFF.

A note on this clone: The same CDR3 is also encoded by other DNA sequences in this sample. CDR3 nucleotide sequence: TGTGCCAGCTCACCAGGGAGGGAGCAGTACTTC. Encoded protein: CASSPGREQYF. This chain uses TRBV18 with TRBJ2-7; D might be TRBD2 (6 bases). The V end lost 2 bases, the J end lost 7 bases, and 6 bases lay between the germline ends. There are 11 residues in the CDR3. Germline CDR1 reads KGHSH; CDR2 reads LQKENI.

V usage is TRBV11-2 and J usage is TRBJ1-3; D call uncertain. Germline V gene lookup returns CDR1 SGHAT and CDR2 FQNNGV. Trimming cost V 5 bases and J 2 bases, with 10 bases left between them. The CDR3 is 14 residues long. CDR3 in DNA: TGTGCCAGCAGCCAAGTGGCAGCTGGAAACACCATATATTTT. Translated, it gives CASSQVAAGNTIYF.